This TCR beta chain was recovered during a study of T-cell memory formation after mild COVID-19. Study in general: Most TCR clusters belonged to a single donor. Study-level results: Clones that got smaller from day 15 to 85 had even CD4/CD8, while clones growing later tipped toward CD4+. Among clones peaking at day 37 in the second wave, SARS-CoV-2 specificity remained unconfirmed.

TCRdb independently ran MiXCR on the 5' RACE reads; one entry per CDR3 protein. Seen here are about 560,000 distinct CDR3 sequences, roughly 18% observed once, and the top ten hold about 12%. Ten or more counts support this clonotype. What it binds is unknown. Trimming shortened V by 4 bases and J by 0 bases, and 9 bases separated the two germline ends. This CDR3 spans 14 amino acids. Germline CDR1 and CDR2: SGHRS and YFSETQ. This chain joins TRBV5-1 and TRBJ2-3; D is perhaps TRBD2 (5 bases). The sample was PBMCs or a T cell subset sorted from them (not recorded which). The receptor's source is an adult woman who had mild COVID-19 (a few samples of this study predate the infection). Cell type and time point are not known. In nucleotides, the CDR3 is TGCGCCAGCAGCCGCAGCGGAAGCACAGATACGCAGTATTTT. As protein: CASSRSGSTDTQYF.